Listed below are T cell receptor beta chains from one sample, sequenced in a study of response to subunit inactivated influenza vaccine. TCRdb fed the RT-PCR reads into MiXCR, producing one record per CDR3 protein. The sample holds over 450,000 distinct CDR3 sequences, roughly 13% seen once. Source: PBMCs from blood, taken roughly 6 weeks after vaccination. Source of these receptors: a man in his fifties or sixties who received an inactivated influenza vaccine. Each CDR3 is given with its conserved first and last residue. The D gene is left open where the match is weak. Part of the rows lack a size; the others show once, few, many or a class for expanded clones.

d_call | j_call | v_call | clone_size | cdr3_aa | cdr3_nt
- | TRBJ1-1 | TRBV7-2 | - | CASSFTATQAFF | TGTGCCAGCAGCTTCACGGCCACTCAAGCTTTCTTT
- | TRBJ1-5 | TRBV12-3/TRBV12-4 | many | CASQWGGNQPQHF | TGTGCCAGCCAGTGGGGTGGCAATCAGCCCCAGCATTTT
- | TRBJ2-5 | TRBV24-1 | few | CATGNGLQETQYF | TGTGCCACCGGGAACGGACTCCAAGAGACCCAGTACTTC
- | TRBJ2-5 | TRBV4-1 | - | CASSQGLASTYQETQYF | TGCGCCAGCAGCCAAGGATTGGCGAGTACCTACCAAGAGACCCAGTACTTC
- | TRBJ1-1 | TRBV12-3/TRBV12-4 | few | CASSYRGIPEAFF | TGTGCCAGCAGTTATCGCGGAATCCCTGAAGCTTTCTTT
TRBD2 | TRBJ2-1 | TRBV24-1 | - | CATSDLRAGGYNEQFF | TGTGCCACCAGTGATTTGAGAGCGGGAGGGTACAATGAGCAGTTCTTC
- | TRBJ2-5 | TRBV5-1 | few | CASSDKGSGTQYF | TGCGCCAGCAGCGACAAGGGGTCGGGGACCCAGTACTTC
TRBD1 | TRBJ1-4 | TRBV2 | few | CASSIQGRSNEKLFF | TGTGCCAGCAGTATACAGGGGCGATCTAATGAAAAACTGTTTTTT
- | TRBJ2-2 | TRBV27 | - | CASSLRRTWATGELFF | TGTGCCAGCAGTTTGCGTAGGACCTGGGCCACCGGGGAGCTGTTTTTT
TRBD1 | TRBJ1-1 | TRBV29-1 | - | CSGSGTANTEAFF | TGCAGCGGCTCCGGGACAGCGAACACTGAAGCTTTCTTT
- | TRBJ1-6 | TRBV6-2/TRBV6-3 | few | CASSYVGTSYNSPLHF | TGTGCCAGCAGTTACGTCGGGACATCCTATAATTCACCCCTCCACTTT
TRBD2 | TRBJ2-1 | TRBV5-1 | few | CASSLAFGGYNEQFF | TGCGCCAGCAGCTTGGCCTTCGGGGGGTACAATGAGCAGTTCTTC
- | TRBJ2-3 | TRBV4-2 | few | CASSQDLREDTQYF | TGTGCCAGCAGCCAAGATCTTCGTGAAGATACGCAGTATTTT
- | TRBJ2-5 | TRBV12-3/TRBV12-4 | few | CASSLLSLETQYF | TGTGCCAGCAGTTTATTGAGCCTAGAGACCCAGTACTTC
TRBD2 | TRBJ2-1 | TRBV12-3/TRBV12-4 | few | CASREREGLNEQFF | TGTGCCAGCAGGGAGCGGGAGGGCCTCAATGAGCAGTTCTTC
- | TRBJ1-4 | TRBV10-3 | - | CAISEGATNEKLFF | TGTGCCATCAGTGAGGGGGCCACTAATGAAAAACTGTTTTTT
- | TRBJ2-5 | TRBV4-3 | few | CASSPTGWGETQYF | TGCGCCAGCAGCCCTACTGGGTGGGGAGAGACCCAGTACTTC
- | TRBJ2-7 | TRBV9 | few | CASSVGGGYDSYEQYF | TGTGCCAGCAGCGTAGGGGGGGGCTACGACTCCTACGAGCAGTACTTC
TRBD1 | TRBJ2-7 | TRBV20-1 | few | CSTRTGFSYEQYF | TGCAGTACAAGGACAGGGTTTTCCTACGAGCAGTACTTC
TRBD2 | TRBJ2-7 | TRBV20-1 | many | CSARGASGKYEQYF | TGCAGTGCTAGAGGGGCTAGCGGAAAATACGAGCAGTACTTC
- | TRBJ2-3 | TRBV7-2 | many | CASSLGFTDTQYF | TGTGCCAGCAGCCTGGGGTTCACAGATACGCAGTATTTT
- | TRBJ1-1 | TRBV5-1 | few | CASSPQDSSIFFF | TGCGCCAGCAGCCCCCAGGACAGTAGCATCTTTTTCTTT
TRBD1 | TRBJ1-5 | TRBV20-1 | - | CSAGDRGSNQPQHF | TGCAGTGCAGGGGACAGGGGAAGCAATCAGCCCCAGCATTTT
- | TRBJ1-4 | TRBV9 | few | CASSDGGQPTNEKLFF | TGTGCCAGCAGCGATGGTGGACAACCAACTAATGAAAAACTGTTTTTT
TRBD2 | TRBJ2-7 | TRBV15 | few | CATSNPAGGHYEQYF | TGTGCCACCAGCAACCCAGCGGGAGGCCACTACGAGCAGTACTTC
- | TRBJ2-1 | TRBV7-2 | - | CASSLSGPGAEQFF | TGTGCCAGCAGCTTAAGCGGACCCGGGGCTGAGCAGTTCTTC
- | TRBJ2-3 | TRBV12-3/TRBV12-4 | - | CASSFIGPDTQYF | TGTGCCAGCAGTTTTATCGGGCCAGATACGCAGTATTTT
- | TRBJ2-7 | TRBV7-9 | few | CASTQGGPIYEQYF | TGTGCCAGCACCCAAGGGGGGCCCATCTACGAGCAGTACTTC
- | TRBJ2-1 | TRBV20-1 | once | CSTGRNSNEQFF | TGCAGTACGGGCCGCAATTCCAATGAGCAGTTCTTC
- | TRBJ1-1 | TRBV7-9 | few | CASSFPTAVNTEAFF | TGTGCCAGCAGCTTCCCAACGGCGGTGAACACTGAAGCTTTCTTT
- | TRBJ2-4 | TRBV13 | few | CASSPNLAKNIQYF | TGTGCCAGCAGCCCGAATTTAGCCAAAAACATTCAGTACTTC
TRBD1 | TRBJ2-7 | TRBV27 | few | CASSITYRGRLHEQYF | TGTGCCAGCAGTATTACTTACAGGGGGCGCTTACACGAGCAGTACTTC
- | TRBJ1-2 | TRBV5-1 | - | CASSLGSALGNGYTF | TGCGCCAGCAGCTTGGGTTCTGCGCTAGGGAATGGCTACACCTTC
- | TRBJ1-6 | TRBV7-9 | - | CASSLTGINSPLHF | TGTGCCAGCAGCCTCACAGGGATTAATTCACCCCTCCACTTT
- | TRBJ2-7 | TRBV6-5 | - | CASSYSGALGLSEQYF | TGTGCCAGCAGTTACTCGGGGGCGCTTGGGTTGAGCGAGCAGTACTTC
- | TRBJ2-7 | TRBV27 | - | CASRAGRQGTYEQYF | TGTGCCAGCAGAGCGGGAAGACAGGGGACCTACGAGCAGTACTTC
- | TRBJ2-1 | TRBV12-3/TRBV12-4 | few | CASSSPRTRNEQFF | TGTGCCAGCAGTTCCCCCCGGACTCGGAATGAGCAGTTCTTC
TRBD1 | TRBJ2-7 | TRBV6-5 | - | CATGDRADEQYF | TGTGCCACCGGGGACAGGGCAGACGAGCAGTACTTC
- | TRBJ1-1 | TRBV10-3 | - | CAISGPMNTEAFF | TGTGCCATCAGCGGACCGATGAACACTGAAGCTTTCTTT
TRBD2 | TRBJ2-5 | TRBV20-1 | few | CSGTSGRETQYF | TGCAGTGGGACTAGCGGGAGGGAGACCCAGTACTTC
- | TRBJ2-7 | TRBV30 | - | CAWSVDIGSEQYF | TGTGCCTGGAGTGTAGATATCGGGTCGGAGCAGTACTTC
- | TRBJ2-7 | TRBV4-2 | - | CASSQGGRHSYEQYF | TGTGCCAGCAGCCAAGGGGGTCGACACTCCTACGAGCAGTACTTC
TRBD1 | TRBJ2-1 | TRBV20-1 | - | CSARDYSGQGSYNEQFF | TGCAGTGCTAGAGATTATTCGGGACAGGGCTCCTACAATGAGCAGTTCTTC
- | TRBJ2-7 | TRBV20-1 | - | CSARDPLIRGEQYF | TGCAGTGCTAGAGATCCCCTAATCAGGGGAGAGCAGTACTTC
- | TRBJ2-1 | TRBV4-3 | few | CASSQGSTSQQFF | TGCGCCAGCAGCCAAGGTTCCACTTCTCAGCAGTTCTTC
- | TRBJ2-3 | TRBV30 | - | CAWSGDQGYTQYF | TGTGCCTGGAGTGGGGACCAGGGGTATACGCAGTATTTT
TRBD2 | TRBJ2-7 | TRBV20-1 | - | CSAREILAGPKPYEQYF | TGCAGTGCTAGAGAAATACTAGCGGGACCAAAACCCTACGAGCAGTACTTC
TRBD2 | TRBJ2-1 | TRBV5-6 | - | CASSGGLAVHEQFF | TGTGCCAGCAGCGGGGGACTAGCGGTTCATGAGCAGTTCTTC
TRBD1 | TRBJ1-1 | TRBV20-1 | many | CSAPQVDRASTEAFF | TGCAGTGCTCCACAGGTGGACAGGGCGTCGACTGAAGCTTTCTTT
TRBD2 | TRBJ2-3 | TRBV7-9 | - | CASSSWTSGRLTDTQYF | TGTGCCAGCAGCTCTTGGACTAGCGGGCGACTGACAGATACGCAGTATTTT
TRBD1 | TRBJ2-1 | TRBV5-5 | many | CASSLEDRGNYNEQFF | TGTGCCAGCAGCTTGGAGGACAGGGGGAACTACAATGAGCAGTTCTTC
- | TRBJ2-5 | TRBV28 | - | CASSSPGVGYQETQYF | TGTGCCAGCAGTTCGCCAGGGGTGGGGTACCAAGAGACCCAGTACTTC
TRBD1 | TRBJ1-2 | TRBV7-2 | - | CASSPSTGAYGYTF | TGTGCCAGCAGCCCATCGACAGGGGCCTATGGCTACACCTTC
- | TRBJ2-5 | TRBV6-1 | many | CASSEAPIGGEETQYF | TGTGCCAGCAGTGAAGCTCCCATTGGGGGAGAAGAGACCCAGTACTTC
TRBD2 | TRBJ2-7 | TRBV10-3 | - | CAITSGVGSYEQYF | TGTGCCATCACGAGCGGGGTGGGGTCCTACGAGCAGTACTTC
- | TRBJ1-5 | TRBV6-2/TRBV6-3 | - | CASSHPGGAQPQHF | TGTGCCAGCAGTCACCCGGGGGGGGCTCAGCCCCAGCATTTT
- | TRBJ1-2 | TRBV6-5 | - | CASRAGHRGYTF | TGTGCCAGCAGAGCGGGACACCGAGGCTACACCTTC
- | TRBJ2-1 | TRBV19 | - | CASSIGGLSSYNEQFF | TGTGCCAGTAGTATCGGCGGGCTTAGCTCCTACAATGAGCAGTTCTTC
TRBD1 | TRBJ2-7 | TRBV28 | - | CASRIRTGGAEQYF | TGTGCCAGCAGAATCAGGACAGGTGGCGCCGAGCAGTACTTC